This is a list of T cell receptor beta chains from one sample in a study of blood T cell repertoires in COVID-19. The data were produced by immunoSEQ multiplex PCR, yet TCRdb's version contains in-frame clones alone and is incomplete. Here the sample spans 150,000 to 200,000 clones, around 88% being singletons. Sample: peripheral blood. These receptors all stem from a woman aged 25 to 39 with acute or convalescent COVID-19. Each CDR3 is given with its conserved first and last residue. A D gene is named only where the DNA matches it firmly.

D gene	V gene	J gene	CDR3 protein	CDR3 DNA
-	TRBV14	TRBJ1-1	CASSPPGGWNTEAFF	TGTGCCAGCAGCCCGCCAGGCGGGTGGAACACTGAAGCTTTCTTT
-	TRBV24-1	TRBJ2-7	CATSDSRSQYF	TGTGCCACCAGTGATTCTCGTTCCCAGTACTTC
TRBD1	TRBV6-6	TRBJ1-2	CASSPGQGTTTF	TGTGCCAGCAGCCCGGGACAGGGGACTACCACCTTC
-	TRBV14	TRBJ2-2	CASSQTILTGELFF	TGTGCCAGCAGCCAAACTATACTCACCGGGGAGCTGTTTTTT
-	TRBV6-5	TRBJ2-1	CASSYFASGSPRFF	-
TRBD2	TRBV5-4	TRBJ2-3	CASSPGRLAGDYTQYF	TGTGCCAGCAGCCCTGGGCGACTAGCGGGGGATTATACGCAGTATTTT
-	TRBV19	TRBJ1-2	CASSIVGINYGYTF	TGTGCCAGTAGTATAGTTGGCATCAACTATGGCTACACCTTC
-	TRBV3-1/TRBV3-2	TRBJ2-5	CASSQAAGKETQYF	TGTGCCAGCAGCCAAGCGGCAGGGAAAGAGACCCAGTACTTC
-	TRBV6-1	TRBJ1-1	CASSEGTPSSEAFF	TGTGCCAGCAGTGAAGGGACACCCTCATCTGAAGCTTTCTTT
-	TRBV5-1	TRBJ1-3	CASSPGASGNTIYF	TGCGCCAGCAGCCCTGGGGCATCTGGAAACACCATATATTTT
TRBD1	TRBV6-5	TRBJ2-7	CASRGTGGFYEQYF	TGTGCCAGCAGGGGTACAGGGGGCTTCTACGAGCAGTACTTC